Sequencing of this T cell receptor beta chain was carried out in a study of T cells of healthy individuals. This clonotype was counted ten times or more. Trimming cost V 2 bases and J 5 bases, with 16 bases left between them. Looked up from germline, CDR1 is MGHRA and CDR2 is YSYEKL. The CDR3 runs 15 residues. Via MiXCR, TCRdb re-called the 5' RACE reads, giving one row per CDR3 protein. The table includes 53,000 or so distinct CDR3 sequences, roughly 14% detected once. The chain joins TRBV4-1 to TRBJ2-7, with D possibly TRBD1 on 7 matching bases. This clonotype originated in a human donor in good health. The CDR3 is CASSQLMEGADEQYF. The CDR3 DNA reads TGCGCCAGCAGCCAACTAATGGAGGGGGCTGACGAGCAGTACTTC.